These 23 T cell receptor beta chains were all obtained from the same sample, sequenced in a study of blood T cell repertoires in COVID-19. Assay used: immunoSEQ multiplex PCR; TCRdb lists only in-frame clones, some missing. The profile shows about 220,000 clones, 70% to 90% of them singletons. The specimen was peripheral blood. The receptors originated from a man aged 25-40 years who had recovered from COVID-19.

V usage is TRBV11-2 and J usage is TRBJ2-5, with 7 bases aligning to TRBD1. Trimming removed 5 bases from V and 2 bases from J; junction bases left unmatched: 5. Germline CDR1 and CDR2: SGHAT and FQNNGV. This CDR3 has 14 amino acids. CDR3 in DNA: TGTGCCAGCAGCCATAACAGGGGACAAGAGACCCAGTACTTC. This translates into CASSHNRGQETQYF. Together with reference TRBV11-2 and TRBJ2-5, the CDR3 gives the full variable domain: EAGVAQSPRYKIIEKRQSVAFWCNPISGHATLYWYQQILGQGPKLLIQFQNNGVVDDSQLPKDRFSAERLKGVDSTLKIQPAKLEDSAVYLCASSHNRGQETQYFGPGTRLLVL.

The chain couples TRBV6-6 to TRBJ1-4, with unresolved D. The CDR3 is made up of 14 amino acids. The germline CDR1 and CDR2 sequences are MNHNY and SVGAGI (reference sequence). The ends were cut back, 2 bases at V and 0 bases at J, with 4 bases in the middle. The CDR3 is CASSYLPTNEKLFF. Written as DNA, the CDR3 is TGTGCCAGCAGTTACCTCCCAACTAATGAAAAACTGTTTTTT.

This clone was recorded a few times. This chain uses TRBV7-2 with TRBJ2-2, with TRBD1 matching over 9 bases. Trimming cost V 1 base and J 7 bases; bases outside gene matches: 4. The CDR3 is made up of 15 amino acids. Looked up from germline, CDR1 is SGHTA and CDR2 is FQGNSA. As DNA, the CDR3 is TGTGCCAGCAGCTTAGACAGGGGGCAAGGCGGGGAGCTGTTTTTT. This sequence encodes CASSLDRGQGGELFF.

The J gene is TRBJ1-2, the V gene TRBV7-2; D might be TRBD1 (6 bases). Germline assignment: CDR1 SGHTA and CDR2 FQGNSA. Trimming left V 8 bases short and J 2 bases short, with 18 bases between. The CDR3 totals 15 residues. In nucleotides, the CDR3 is TGTGCCAGCCGTTTGTGGGGGCAGATCAACTATGGCTACACCTTC. Its protein is CASRLWGQINYGYTF. Filled out from reference TRBV7-2 and TRBJ1-2, the complete variable domain reads GAGVSQSPSNKVTEKGKDVELRCDPISGHTALYWYRQSLGQGLEFLIYFQGNSAPDKSGLPSDRFSAERTGGSVSTLTIQRTQQEDSAVYLCASRLWGQINYGYTFGSGTRLTVV.

This chain links TRBV25-1 with TRBJ2-1, with TRBD1 matching 8 bases. Losses at the gene ends were 4 bases for V and 7 bases for J; bases not matched to a gene: 6. The CDR3 contains 14 residues. Germline V gene data show CDR1 as MGHDK and CDR2 as SYGVNS. The CDR3 sequence: CASSGWTGKNEQFF. CDR3 bases: TGTGCCAGCAGTGGATGGACAGGGAAGAATGAGCAGTTCTTC.

V is TRBV7-8 and J is TRBJ1-5, with 8 bases that match TRBD1. The length of the CDR3 is 17 residues. Germline trimming cut 5 bases from V and 0 bases from J; bases unmatched to any gene: 9. CDR1 and CDR2 from the germline V gene are SGHVS and FQNEAQ. CDR3 sequence reads: CASSRLTGAFSNQPQHF. In DNA form, the CDR3 reads TGTGCCAGCAGCCGTCTGACAGGGGCTTTTAGCAATCAGCCCCAGCATTTT.

CDR3 amino acids: CASSEVRTVQETQYF. The CDR3, as DNA: TGTGCCAGCAGCGAAGTAAGAACAGTTCAAGAGACCCAGTACTTC. The rearrangement links TRBV11-2 to TRBJ2-5; no clear D. CDR3 length: 15 amino acids. Germline V lookup: CDR1 SGHAT, CDR2 FQNNGV. Between the trimmed V and J ends, which lost 5 bases and 2 bases, there was a span of 15 bases.

The chain recombines TRBV19 with TRBJ1-1, with D unclear. The CDR3 runs to 14 residues. Germline CDR1 reads LNHDA; CDR2 reads SQIVND (reference sequence). V dropped 3 bases and J dropped 1 base, with 9 bases sitting between them. CDR3 residues: CASSISTENTEAFF. The CDR3 DNA reads TGTGCCAGTAGTATCTCCACAGAGAACACTGAAGCTTTCTTT.

This chain connects TRBV27 to TRBJ1-2, with D unresolved. Trimming removed 6 bases from V and 1 base from J, with 12 bases in between. The germline gives CDR1 MNHEY, CDR2 SMNVEV (reference sequence). This CDR3 has 14 amino acids. The CDR3: CASSPAGVNYGYTF. In nucleotides, the CDR3 is TGTGCCAGCAGCCCGGCGGGCGTTAACTATGGCTACACCTTC.

V gene TRBV5-1 combines with J gene TRBJ2-3; 12 nucleotides agree with TRBD2. Trimming at V came to 4 bases and at J to 4 bases, leaving 4 bases not matched to a gene. Germline CDR1 SGHRS, CDR2 YFSETQ. The CDR3 length is 15 residues. The CDR3 region is CASSQLAGGPDTQYF. CDR3 nucleotide sequence: TGCGCCAGCAGCCAACTAGCGGGGGGACCAGATACGCAGTATTTT.

This chain joins TRBV4-2 and TRBJ1-2; D remains ambiguous. Trimming stripped 4 bases from V and 6 bases from J, with 15 bases between. CDR1 is LGHNA, CDR2 YNFKEQ, per germline. The CDR3 contains 14 residues. The CDR3 DNA reads as TGTGCCAGCAGCCGGCCAGAGGGAGAGGATGGCTACACCTTC. As protein: CASSRPEGEDGYTF.

This clone was found once. This sequence joins TRBV15 and TRBJ1-5, with 8 bases aligning to TRBD1. Germline CDR1 and CDR2: LNHNV and YYDKDF (reference sequence). CDR3 size: 17 residues. The V segment lost 1 base and the J segment 2 bases; nucleotides outside the gene matches: 7. For the CDR3, the DNA is TGTGCCACCAGCAGAGGAGGGCAGGGGGCGGGCAATCAGCCCCAGCATTTT. Translation gives CATSRGGQGAGNQPQHF.

The chain links TRBV11-2 to TRBJ2-3; 12 bases map to TRBD1. J gave up 1 base and V 1 base, and 3 bases lay outside the gene matches. CDR3 length: 17 amino acids. Per the germline V gene, CDR1 is SGHAT and CDR2 is FQNNGV. CDR3 nucleotides: TGTGCCAGCAGCTTAGGGGGGACAGGGGGCGGCACAGATACGCAGTATTTT. Translating it yields CASSLGGTGGGTDTQYF.

On this clone itself: A junction end diverges from the germline sequence, so it may reflect a read error. The chain links TRBV27 to TRBJ1-5; tentatively, D is TRBD1 (5 bases). The germline CDR1 and CDR2 sequences are MNHEY and SMNVEV (reference sequence). This CDR3 region has 13 residues. DNA of the CDR3: TGTGCCAGCAGGAGCCAGGGCGTTCAGACCCAGCATTTT. Encoded protein: CASRSQGVQTQHF.

The chain combines TRBV3-1 (or the pseudogene TRBV3-2) with TRBJ2-7, with a tentative D call TRBD1 (5 bases). This CDR3 is built from 14 residues. Trimming took 1 base from V and 6 from J, leaving 13 bases between them. The germline V gene has CDR1 LGHDT and CDR2 YNNKEL (reference sequence). The CDR3 DNA follows: TGTGCCAGCAGCCAAGGCCGGGTGGGGCCCGAGCAGTACTTC. Its protein product is CASSQGRVGPEQYF.

The chain has TRBV9 and TRBJ2-2; 9 positions match TRBD1. V dropped 4 bases and J dropped 5; count of bases not matched to a gene: 6. The CDR3 covers 15 residues. CDR1 is SGDLS, CDR2 YYNGEE, per germline. CDR3 DNA sequence: TGTGCCAGCAGCATCACAGGGGGCGCGACCGGGGAGCTGTTTTTT. The encoded protein is CASSITGGATGELFF. Variable domain in full (rest from reference TRBV9 and TRBJ2-2): DSGVTQTPKHLITATGQRVTLRCSPRSGDLSVYWYQQSLDQGLQFLIQYYNGEERAKGNILERFSAQQFPDLHSELNLSSLELGDSALYFCASSITGGATGELFFGEGSRLTVL.

The chain recombines TRBV7-2 with TRBJ1-4; weak D call: TRBD1 (6 bases). Germline V gives CDR1 SGHTA, CDR2 FQGNSA. With 2 bases removed from V and 0 bases from J, the gap between germline ends came to 16 bases. The CDR3 length is 18 residues. The CDR3 sequence is CASSLYGGGAATNEKLFF. CDR3 in DNA: TGTGCCAGCAGCTTATATGGGGGGGGCGCAGCAACTAATGAAAAACTGTTTTTT.

The J gene is TRBJ2-7, the V gene TRBV5-1; TRBD2 aligns across 7 bases. CDR3 length equals 14 residues. V lost 3 bases and J lost 6; bases outside the gene matches: 9. Per germline, CDR1 SGHRS and CDR2 YFSETQ. The CDR3 protein is CASSSGGPQTEQYF. In nucleotides, the CDR3 is TGCGCCAGCAGCTCGGGAGGACCGCAAACCGAGCAGTACTTC.

This chain uses TRBV6-5 with TRBJ2-7, with 12 bases aligning to TRBD1. J was trimmed by 6 bases and V by 4 bases; bases with no gene match: 7. Germline V lookup: CDR1 MNHEY, CDR2 SVGAGI. This CDR3 has 15 residues. The CDR3 reads CASSWGQGAVGEQYF. The CDR3 nucleotides read TGTGCCAGCAGTTGGGGACAGGGGGCCGTTGGCGAGCAGTACTTC.

The rearrangement joins TRBV11-2 to TRBJ2-5; TRBD2 is a possible D gene (6 bases). CDR1 is SGHAT and CDR2 is FQNNGV in the germline V gene. This CDR3 is 14 amino acids long. The V end was cut by 0 bases, the J end by 5 bases, with 10 bases between. The CDR3 region has the DNA TGTGCCAGCAGCTTAGACAGGGACTGGGAGACCCAGTACTTC. Its translation is CASSLDRDWETQYF. The complete variable domain, with remaining parts taken from reference TRBV11-2 and TRBJ2-5, reads EAGVAQSPRYKIIEKRQSVAFWCNPISGHATLYWYQQILGQGPKLLIQFQNNGVVDDSQLPKDRFSAERLKGVDSTLKIQPAKLEDSAVYLCASSLDRDWETQYFGPGTRLLVL.

V gene TRBV11-3 combines with J gene TRBJ1-1; 10 bases agree with TRBD1. This CDR3 is 13 amino acids long. Germline CDR1 reads SGHNT; CDR2 reads YENEEA. V shed 5 bases and J 11 bases; nucleotides not matched to a gene: 8. CDR3 coding DNA: TGTGCCAGCAGCGCGACAGGGGGCGGATTTGCTTTCTTT. As protein: CASSATGGGFAFF.

The chain's CDR3 is CASSQVFVYGEEAFF. In DNA form, the CDR3 reads TGTGCCAGCAGCCAAGTATTTGTGTATGGGGAGGAAGCTTTCTTT. The rearrangement uses TRBV14 and TRBJ1-1; D remains unclear. Germline CDR1 reads SGHDN; CDR2 reads FVKESK. V dropped 1 base and J dropped 8 bases, with 17 bases sitting between them. This CDR3 contains 15 residues.

This clone was counted a single time. The chain combines TRBV27 with TRBJ2-7, with 12 bases matching TRBD1. From germline, CDR1 is MNHEY and CDR2 SMNVEV (reference sequence). With V trimmed by 10 bases and J by 7 bases, 8 bases remained unmatched. The CDR3 extends over 13 amino acids. CDR3 region: CATTGQGAREQYF. CDR3 DNA sequence: TGTGCCACCACGGGACAGGGGGCGAGGGAGCAGTACTTC.